The clone carrying this TCR beta chain was counted a few times. Its antigen is as yet unknown. What was sequenced were expressed TCRB transcripts, since all of the isolated RNA had been reverse transcribed. Produced via immunoSEQ multiplex PCR; TCRdb's table is partial and in-frame only. The data contain 95,000 to 110,000 clones, under 30% of them singletons. These data come from a study of beta chain features in type 1 diabetes. The wider study: Sorted cell examination encompassed under 130 million cells across all samples.

Between the trimmed V and J ends, which lost 1 base and 0 bases, there was a span of 6 bases. The V gene's germline CDR1 is SEHNR and CDR2 FQNEAQ (reference sequence). This CDR3 region has 14 residues. Averaging about 116 mL, one heparinised blood draw came from each individual donor. Purity exceeding 98% was reached by all sorted populations. Whole-study results and caveats: In every one of the four CD4+ subsets, TCRB CDR3s were moderately but significantly shorter in Type 1 diabetes patients. Type 1 diabetes patients had VDJ junctions that carried fewer insertions and more deletions.

The sample was central memory CD4+ T cells from blood. The receptor comes from a woman under 30 with type 1 diabetes. This sequence joins TRBV7-9 and TRBJ1-1; unclear D gene. The CDR3 DNA reads as TGTGCCAGCAGCTTAGACAGCATGAACACTGAAGCTTTCTTT. Translation gives CASSLDSMNTEAFF.